This record looks at one T cell receptor beta chain sequence and its context. No antigen is known for it. No base qualities exist here, and no much larger clone lies one base off it. In light of the paper, this sample's time point label describes: 24 months on ibrutinib. For TCR beta library preparation, approximately 2 micrograms of genomic DNA were extracted from the cryopreserved PBMCs. High-throughput TCR beta sequencing was performed on longitudinal blood samples from CLL patients receiving ibrutinib monotherapy. The patients were enrolled in a single-center, open-label phase 2 trial of ibrutinib monotherapy. The goal of deep resolution MiSeq sequencing was a depth between 1 in 1 million and 1 in 200,000 T cells, and coverage averaged 10x per clonotype. The immunoSEQ hsTCRB Kit was used to generate the TCR beta libraries. The study's own analysis went as follows. The data were analyzed with ImmunoSEQ Analyzer and ImmunoSEQ Data Assistant, and V, D and J gene assignments followed IMGT definitions. Clonality was computed as one minus normalized Shannon entropy of productive rearrangement frequencies, ranging from 0 to 1. Only overrepresented clonotypes making up at least 0.05% of each patient's repertoire were included in the public clonotype analysis. Some twelve repertoires from age-matched healthy donors, obtained from immuneACCESS, served as clonality controls. The table comes from immuneACCESS by way of TCRdb, which keeps in-frame sequences with V and J called. Part of the clones is missing from these tables; in studies checked, under half for an unresolved V gene and the rest for unknown reasons. That table is the source of V, J and clone size, and D and trimming were worked out from the DNA. This sample is represented by roughly 170,000 clones; approximately 84% of them were singletons. The top ten clonotypes cover around 4.5% of the sample.

The germline V gene gives CDR1 as MNHEY and CDR2 as SVGAGI. V drops 5 bases and J drops 8 bases, leaving 20 bases in between. The CDR3 measures 15 amino acids from cysteine to phenylalanine. The only DNA kept is the CDR3, 45 bases in frame from the first base. The data were obtained in a study of cytotoxic CD8 clonotypes in ibrutinib-treated CLL (dated by TCRdb to about 2021). About the investigation overall: The cohort was composed of 11 relapsed/refractory and fewer than 16 treatment-naive patients; IGHV unmutated status was identified in approximately 18 patients. Responses were partial in about 25 patients and complete in 2; after median approximately 69 months follow-up, about 14 stayed in remission and about 12 progressed. Longitudinal samples were obtainable from about 30% of the 86 participants in the trial. All remission and progressive disease samples were collected while patients were still receiving ibrutinib. Response samples were obtained after a median of around eleven months of treatment, with a range of roughly 6 to 40 months. Cryopreserved peripheral blood mononuclear cells were obtained before treatment, at response, and at either sustained remission or disease progression. An average of about 250,000 productive templates and 80,000 to 100,000 productive rearrangements was obtained per sample.

Here is what the overall study found, with its caveats: Sustained-remission and progressing patients did not have matched sampling times, and lymph node repertoires were not examined. Clonality rose at ibrutinib response, remained stable during sustained remission, and dropped back toward baseline at progression. At baseline, clonality was higher than in age-matched healthy donors and showed a strong correlation with circulating CD8+ T-cell counts. Public clonotypes were rare and either contracted or stayed stable during treatment, and the rise in clonality at ibrutinib response reflected the expansion of private clonotypes.

The sequence is built from TRBV6-5 and TRBJ2-3; perhaps TRBD1 is the D gene, with 5 bases matching. The receptor comes from a human donor with chronic lymphocytic leukemia. Source: PBMCs, taken after 24 months of ibrutinib treatment. The CDR3 protein is CASSPMGRQPATQYF. The DNA sequence is given as TGTGCCAGCAGTCCCATGGGGCGACAGCCAGCTACGCAGTATTTT.